A selection of T cell receptor beta chains follows, all from one sample in a study of blood T cell repertoires in COVID-19. Some clones are missing from TCRdb's copy, which holds only in-frame ones; the method was immunoSEQ multiplex PCR. Of some 62,000 clones in the sample, roughly 85% are singletons; the top ten hold less than 5.5%. The sequenced sample was peripheral blood. The receptors derive from a human donor in a cohort sampled during active COVID-19. CDR3s include the opening cysteine and the closing phenylalanine or tryptophan. D genes are given only for firm matches.

J gene,V gene,D gene,CDR3 protein
TRBJ1-6,TRBV11-3,-,CASSPWTARHSPLHF
TRBJ2-7,TRBV7-8,-,CASSLPWSGGEQYF
TRBJ2-1,TRBV5-1,-,CASSLGDTAYNEQFF
TRBJ2-3,TRBV11-2,TRBD2,CASSRLAGEVTDTQYF
TRBJ1-6,TRBV27,-,CASSFNNSPLHF
TRBJ2-1,TRBV3-1/TRBV3-2,-,CASSRWGESSYNEQFF
TRBJ2-5,TRBV5-1,-,CASQNQAEGETQYF
TRBJ1-5,TRBV28,-,CASTKGGLRQPQHF
TRBJ1-3,TRBV6-6,-,CASSYEGSYSGNTIYF
TRBJ1-5,TRBV27,-,CASAVRGVGNQPQHF
TRBJ2-7,TRBV12-3/TRBV12-4,-,CASTLGVSYEQYF
TRBJ1-4,TRBV19,TRBD1,CASMTGAATNEKLFF
TRBJ2-7,TRBV28,-,CASSSRGQGVNSYEQYF
TRBJ2-1,TRBV7-2,TRBD2,CASRRTSGVNEQFF
TRBJ2-7,TRBV10-1,TRBD2,CASSESSGAYEQYF
TRBJ2-1,TRBV4-1,-,CASRDLVGDPYNEQFF
TRBJ2-7,TRBV28,-,CASRNNYEQYF
TRBJ2-2,TRBV20-1,TRBD2,CSASSQRLAGLGGELFF
TRBJ2-5,TRBV28,TRBD2,CASSPGLAGPQGTQYF
TRBJ2-7,TRBV13,TRBD2,CASSFTGLAGGSSYEQYF
TRBJ2-3,TRBV6-6,-,CASSGPTGEGTQYF
TRBJ2-2,TRBV3-1/TRBV3-2,-,CASSLSGGRTGELFF
TRBJ1-5,TRBV19,TRBD1,CASSPTGQIINQPQHF
TRBJ1-5,TRBV19,-,CASKDQGSGNQPQHF
TRBJ2-7,TRBV30,TRBD1,CAWGATGQFRDDPYEQYF
TRBJ2-3,TRBV5-6,-,CASSLERGGADTQYF
TRBJ2-7,TRBV4-2,TRBD1,CASSQNTGTGAWEQYF
TRBJ2-1,TRBV3-1/TRBV3-2,TRBD2,CASSHPSGRPISYNEQFF
TRBJ2-1,TRBV6-2/TRBV6-3,TRBD1,CASSNGQGRYNEQFF
TRBJ2-5,TRBV5-1,-,CASSPRGGPQAQYF
TRBJ2-1,TRBV7-9,TRBD1,CASSPRQGVGQFF
TRBJ1-1,TRBV7-8,-,CASSLEGVGPNTEAFF
TRBJ2-7,TRBV11-2,-,CASSLNSYEQYF
TRBJ2-7,TRBV5-6,-,CASSFTGTIHEQYF
TRBJ2-3,TRBV9,TRBD1,CASSRRQGVSTDTQYF
TRBJ2-7,TRBV2,-,CASVGAGLYEQYF
TRBJ2-7,TRBV5-4,-,CASSLGPGYEQYF
TRBJ1-6,TRBV5-6,TRBD1,CASSPGQGNSPLHF
TRBJ2-5,TRBV5-1,-,CASSLKQGVWGETQYF
TRBJ2-1,TRBV15,-,CATSRARGLSRNNEQFF
TRBJ2-7,TRBV4-3,TRBD1,CASSQVAGTGGDEQYF
TRBJ2-1,TRBV7-9,TRBD2,CASSPYPGLGGGNEQFF
TRBJ1-1,TRBV5-4,-,CASSPRGGITEAFF
TRBJ1-2,TRBV29-1,TRBD1,CSSWGQGAFNYGYTF
TRBJ2-4,TRBV5-1,-,CASSPQGGSGVAKNIQYF